In this sample, the clone carrying this T cell receptor (beta chain) turned up a few times. Sequenced by immunoSEQ multiplex PCR; TCRdb stores in-frame clones only, minus some. In the table there are around 240,000 clones, roughly 83% of which are singletons. This CDR3 is 16 amino acids long. V was shortened by 0 bases and J by 9 bases, with 15 bases between the two germline ends. Germline V CDR1 and CDR2: LGHNA, YNFKEQ. This record belongs to a study of blood T cell repertoires in COVID-19. Turning to the study itself: Samples representing acute and convalescent COVID-19 were sourced from the United States, Italy and Spain.

The V call is TRBV4-2, the J call TRBJ1-6; TRBD1 is a possible D gene (6 bases). The clonotype originates from a woman aged 45-65 years who had recovered from COVID-19. Sequencing was done on a sample of PBMCs or T cells enriched from blood (not recorded which). The CDR3, as DNA: TGTGCCAGCAGCCAAGATGCAGGGGACGGAGGTTCACCCCTCCACTTT. Translated, it gives CASSQDAGDGGSPLHF.